This entry concerns a single T cell receptor beta chain. RNA transcripts provided the source from which TCR beta CDR3 regions were amplified. The HTBI primer set drove a first-round RT-PCR of the TCR CDR3. TCRdb reanalysed the multiplex PCR reads using MiXCR and keeps one entry per CDR3 protein. Altogether 350,000 to 400,000 distinct CDR3 sequences are present, around a sixth being singletons, with the ten largest covering 35% to 50%. The data stem from a study of T cells in Graves' hyperthyroidism and ophthalmopathy. Diagnosing involved the use of clinical symptoms, serum thyroxine and TRAb, thyroid ultrasound and orbital computed tomography. CDR1 and CDR2 (germline): DFQATT, SNEGSKA (reference sequence). CDR3 length: 12 amino acids. V lost 7 bases to trimming and J lost 8 bases, with 15 bases between them.

The origin of this receptor is a man aged 18 to 35 with Graves' ophthalmopathy. The material sequenced was blood. V usage is TRBV20-1 and J usage is TRBJ2-1; D might be TRBD2 (6 bases). The CDR3 spells CSVGTPHDEQFF. CDR3 coding DNA: TGCAGTGTCGGGACTCCCCACGATGAGCAGTTCTTC.